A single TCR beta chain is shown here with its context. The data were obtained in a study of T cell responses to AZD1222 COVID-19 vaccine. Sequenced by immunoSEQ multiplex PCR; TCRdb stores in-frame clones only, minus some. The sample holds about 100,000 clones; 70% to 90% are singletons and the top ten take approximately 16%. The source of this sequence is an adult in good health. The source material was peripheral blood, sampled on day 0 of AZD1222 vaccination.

CDR3 sequence reads: CASSLFRTGPGGYTF. In DNA, the CDR3 is TGCGCCAGCAGCTTGTTCCGAACAGGGCCCGGCGGCTACACCTTC. V usage is TRBV5-1 and J usage is TRBJ1-2, with a weak D call TRBD1 (6 bases). With 1 base removed from V and 8 bases from J, the gap between germline ends came to 18 bases. The CDR3 extends over 15 amino acids. Germline CDR1 and CDR2: SGHRS and YFSETQ.